Below are 22 T cell receptor beta chains sequenced from a single sample in a study of early T cells in non-severe SARS-CoV-2 infection. TCRdb independently ran MiXCR on the 5' RACE reads; one entry per CDR3 protein. Of 50,000 or so distinct CDR3 sequences listed, under 15% are singletons. This material consisted of whole blood, taken at baseline. These receptors originate from an adult who was a healthcare worker with PCR-confirmed SARS-CoV-2 infection or an uninfected control (not recorded which).

This clonotype was picked up a small number of times. The chain has TRBV5-1 and TRBJ2-7; D not certain. The CDR3 is 13 residues long. V was cut by 0 bases and J by 2 bases, with 6 bases left in between. The V gene's germline CDR1 is SGHRS and CDR2 YFSETQ. DNA for the CDR3: TGCGCCAGCAGCTTGGAGAAACCCTACGAGCAGTACTTC. This codes for CASSLEKPYEQYF.

This clonotype showed up just a few times. This rearrangement joins TRBV27 to TRBJ1-2, with 10 bases lining up with TRBD1. Unmatched junction bases numbered 6, after V lost 1 base and J lost 4 bases. Germline V lookup: CDR1 MNHEY, CDR2 SMNVEV (reference sequence). This CDR3 is 16 amino acids long. CDR3 sequence (DNA): TGTGCCAGCAGTTTATTGACAGGGGGCGAGATCTATGGCTACACCTTC. This codes for CASSLLTGGEIYGYTF.

The chain has TRBV29-1 and TRBJ1-6, with 8 nucleotides matching TRBD1. The CDR3 consists of 11 residues. The ends lost 5 bases at V and 15 bases at J; junction bases unmatched: 6. Germline V gives CDR1 SQVTM, CDR2 ANQGSEA. DNA of the CDR3: TGCAGCGTTAAACAGGGGGGAGGCCTCCACTTT. Amino acid sequence: CSVKQGGGLHF.

This clonotype was observed at least ten times. CDR3 amino acids: CASSFSGYEQYF. In DNA, the CDR3 is TGTGCCAGCAGTTTTTCGGGGTATGAGCAGTACTTC. This chain uses TRBV12-3 or TRBV12-4 with TRBJ2-7, with a weak D call TRBD2 (5 bases). CDR3 length: 12 amino acids. V lost 3 bases to trimming and J lost 7 bases, with 10 bases between them.

This clonotype was detected many times. V is TRBV27 and J is TRBJ2-4; the match to TRBD2 covers 13 bases. The germline CDR1 and CDR2 sequences are MNHEY and SMNVEV (reference sequence). With 5 bases clipped from V and 0 bases from J, the junction kept 7 bases outside the gene matches. The CDR3 runs 18 residues. DNA for the CDR3: TGTGCCAGCAGTCCACTAGCGGGAGGGCCAGAAGCCAAAAACATTCAGTACTTC. This sequence encodes CASSPLAGGPEAKNIQYF.

This clonotype was observed at least ten times. This chain uses TRBV29-1 with TRBJ2-5; the match to TRBD2 covers 8 bases. The CDR3 has 14 residues. CDR1 is SQVTM and CDR2 is ANQGSEA in the germline V gene. The V and J ends lost 6 bases and 0 bases, in that order; junction bases with no gene match: 6. DNA of the CDR3: TGCAGCGTGAGGCGGGGGGAAGACCAAGAGACCCAGTACTTC. Its translation is CSVRRGEDQETQYF.

V gene TRBV7-6 combines with J gene TRBJ2-2; TRBD2 aligns across 13 bases. Germline V lookup: CDR1 SGHVS, CDR2 FNYEAQ. CDR3 length equals 20 residues. The trim removed 3 bases at V and 0 bases at J, leaving 10 bases unmatched. CDR3 DNA sequence: TGTGCCAGCAGCTTGAGCCCGGGACTAGCGGGGACCTCGAACACCGGGGAGCTGTTTTTT. This translates into CASSLSPGLAGTSNTGELFF.

This chain links TRBV5-1 with TRBJ2-2, with 9 bases identical to TRBD1. The CDR3 has 17 residues. Trimming cost V 7 bases and J 9 bases; bases outside gene matches: 19. The germline gives CDR1 SGHRS, CDR2 YFSETQ. CDR3 sequence (DNA): TGCGCCAGCGAAAAACCGGGACAGGGAGATTCCCTCCGGGAGCTGTTTTTT. Translated, it gives CASEKPGQGDSLRELFF.

This chain connects TRBV28 to TRBJ1-1, with TRBD1 as a possible D gene (5 bases). There are 13 residues in the CDR3. The germline V and J ends were trimmed by 5 bases and 10 bases, with 17 bases remaining between them. The germline gives CDR1 MDHEN, CDR2 SYDVKM. CDR3 in amino acids: CASSGQSPLLAFF. The CDR3 DNA is TGTGCCAGCAGTGGACAATCCCCCCTATTAGCTTTCTTT.

This clonotype was seen repeatedly, ten times or more. The V gene is TRBV12-3 or TRBV12-4, the J gene TRBJ2-1; D is undetermined. The CDR3 is 13 amino acids. With 8 bases removed from V and 9 bases from J, the gap between germline ends came to 17 bases. This CDR3 reads CASSLGGSGEQFF. The CDR3 DNA reads as TGTGCCAGCTCATTGGGCGGATCCGGTGAGCAGTTCTTC.

This clonotype was detected only a few times. The V gene is TRBV20-1, the J gene TRBJ2-1, with 12 positions matching TRBD2. CDR3 length: 14 residues. CDR1 and CDR2 from the germline V gene are DFQATT and SNEGSKA (reference sequence). V shed 3 bases and J 9 bases; nucleotides not matched to a gene: 6. The CDR3 DNA is TGCAGTGCTAGTTTTCTAGCGGGGGGGTTTGAGCAGTTCTTC. Translated: CSASFLAGGFEQFF.

The sample holds a few counts of this clonotype. The chain uses TRBV29-1 and TRBJ1-1, with D possibly TRBD1 on 5 matching bases. V was shortened by 4 bases and J by 3 bases, with 9 bases between the two germline ends. The CDR3 runs to 12 residues. The germline gives CDR1 SQVTM, CDR2 ANQGSEA. Written as DNA, the CDR3 is TGCAGCGTTGGGCAGGGTGACACTGAAGCTTTCTTT. The encoded protein is CSVGQGDTEAFF.

The sample holds a few counts of this clonotype. V usage is TRBV11-2 and J usage is TRBJ2-1, with 9 bases identical to TRBD1. Germline V CDR1 and CDR2: SGHAT, FQNNGV. CDR3 length equals 15 residues. V lost 5 bases and J lost 1; bases outside the gene matches: 3. CDR3 residues: CASSPQGASYNEQFF. DNA for the CDR3: TGTGCCAGCAGCCCACAGGGGGCATCCTACAATGAGCAGTTCTTC. Variable domain in full (rest from reference TRBV11-2 and TRBJ2-1): EAGVAQSPRYKIIEKRQSVAFWCNPISGHATLYWYQQILGQGPKLLIQFQNNGVVDDSQLPKDRFSAERLKGVDSTLKIQPAKLEDSAVYLCASSPQGASYNEQFFGPGTRLTVL.

This clonotype was detected many times. The chain couples TRBV12-3 or TRBV12-4 to TRBJ1-5; D possibly corresponds to TRBD1 (5 bases). Trimming took 1 base from V and 5 from J, leaving 15 bases between them. The CDR3 contains 16 residues. The CDR3, as DNA: TGTGCCAGCAGTTTAGGCAGGAAGGGGCTGGATCAGCCCCAGCATTTT. Translated: CASSLGRKGLDQPQHF.

This clonotype showed up just a few times. J is TRBJ2-1 and V is TRBV2; 10 positions agree with TRBD1. After removal of 3 bases from V and 2 bases from J, the junction contained 1 base not matched to a gene. CDR3 length: 15 residues. Germline V lookup: CDR1 SNHLY, CDR2 FYNNEI. The CDR3: CASSEDRGTYNEQFF. The CDR3 DNA sequence: TGTGCCAGCAGTGAGGACAGGGGGACCTACAATGAGCAGTTCTTC.

This clonotype was observed at least ten times. The chain carries TRBV7-2 and TRBJ2-3; the D is unclear. V shed 5 bases and J shed 4 bases, with 7 bases lying between them. The CDR3 totals 12 residues. Germline assignment: CDR1 SGHTA and CDR2 FQGNSA. The chain's CDR3 is CASSRAPDTQYF. DNA for the CDR3: TGTGCCAGCAGCCGGGCCCCAGATACGCAGTATTTT.

This chain links TRBV21-1 with TRBJ1-1. TRBV21-1 is designated a pseudogene. The CDR3 loop spans 17 amino acids. In DNA, the CDR3 is TGTGCCAGCAGCAAAGCGCGCCGCAGGGAGGGAAACACTGAAGCTTTCTTT. This translates into CASSKARRREGNTEAFF.

The chain is built from TRBV7-3 and TRBJ1-5; D is perhaps TRBD1 (5 bases). CDR1 and CDR2 from the germline V gene are SGHTA and FQGTGA. Trimming removed 6 bases at V and 7 bases at J, with 13 bases between. The CDR3 contains 13 residues. DNA of the CDR3: TGTGCCAGCAGTCTTACAGGTGACCAGCCCCAGCATTTT. As protein: CASSLTGDQPQHF.

This sequence joins TRBV19 and TRBJ2-6; TRBD2 might be the D (6 bases). Trimming cost V 1 base and J 1 base, with 14 bases left between them. This CDR3 is built from 18 residues. Germline CDR1 and CDR2: LNHDA and SQIVND (reference sequence). The CDR3 region has the DNA TGTGCCAGTAGTATAGCCCCTGACCGGGGGTCTGGGGCCAACGTCCTGACTTTC. Its translation is CASSIAPDRGSGANVLTF.

This clonotype was detected a few times. This sequence joins TRBV28 and TRBJ2-3; 8 positions agree with TRBD2. The CDR3 has 15 residues. The V and J ends lost 3 bases and 5 bases, in that order; junction bases with no gene match: 7. Looked up from germline, CDR1 is MDHEN and CDR2 is SYDVKM. This chain's CDR3 is CASSLLAGGRDTQYF. The CDR3 nucleotides are TGTGCCAGCAGTTTGTTGGCGGGGGGCCGAGATACGCAGTATTTT. Supplemented by reference TRBV28 and TRBJ2-3, the full variable domain reads DVKVTQSSRYLVKRTGEKVFLECVQDMDHENMFWYRQDPGLGLRLIYFSYDVKMKEKGDIPEGYSVSREKKERFSLILESASTNQTSMYLCASSLLAGGRDTQYFGPGTRLTVL.

This clonotype was counted many times. V gene TRBV7-3 combines with J gene TRBJ2-1, with D uncertain. CDR3 length equals 15 residues. V lost 1 base, J lost 0 bases, and 7 bases lay in between. Per germline, CDR1 SGHTA and CDR2 FQGTGA. The DNA of the CDR3 is TGTGCCAGCAGCTTAATTGTTAGCTCCTACAATGAGCAGTTCTTC. This translates into CASSLIVSSYNEQFF.

This clonotype was counted a few times. The chain employs TRBV29-1 and TRBJ2-1, with D perhaps TRBD2 (6 bases). Trimming removed 7 bases at V and 4 bases at J, with 17 bases between. Per germline, CDR1 SQVTM and CDR2 ANQGSEA. The CDR3 is 14 residues long. The CDR3: CSALGQEGYNEQFF. The CDR3 coding sequence is TGCAGCGCCCTAGGCCAGGAGGGGTACAATGAGCAGTTCTTC.